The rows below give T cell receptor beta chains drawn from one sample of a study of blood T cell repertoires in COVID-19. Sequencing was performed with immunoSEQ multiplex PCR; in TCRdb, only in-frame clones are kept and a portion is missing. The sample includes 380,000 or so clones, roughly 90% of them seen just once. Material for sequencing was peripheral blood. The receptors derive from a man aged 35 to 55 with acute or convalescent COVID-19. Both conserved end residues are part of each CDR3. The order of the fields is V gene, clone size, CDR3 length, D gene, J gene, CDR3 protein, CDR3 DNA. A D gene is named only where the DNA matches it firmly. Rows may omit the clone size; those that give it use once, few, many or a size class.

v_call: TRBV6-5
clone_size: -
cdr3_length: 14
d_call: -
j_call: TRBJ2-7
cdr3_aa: CASSYGRGVYEQYF
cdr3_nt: TGTGCCAGCAGTTACGGCAGGGGGGTTTACGAGCAGTACTTC

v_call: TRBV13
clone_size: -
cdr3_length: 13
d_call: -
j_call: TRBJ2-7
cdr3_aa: CASSSRVSYEQYF
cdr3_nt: TGTGCCAGCAGCTCCCGGGTTTCCTACGAGCAGTACTTC

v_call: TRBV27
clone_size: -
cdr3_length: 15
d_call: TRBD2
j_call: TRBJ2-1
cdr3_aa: CASSPRLAGYNEQFF
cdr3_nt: TGTGCCAGCAGTCCCCGGCTAGCGGGGTACAATGAGCAGTTCTTC

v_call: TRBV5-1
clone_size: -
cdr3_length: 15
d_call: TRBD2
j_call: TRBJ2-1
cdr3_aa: CASSPLERGDHEQFF
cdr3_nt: TGCGCCAGCAGCCCCCTCGAGCGGGGGGACCATGAGCAGTTCTTC

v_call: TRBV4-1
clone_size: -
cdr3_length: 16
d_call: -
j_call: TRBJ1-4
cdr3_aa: CASSQPSGGTDEKLFF
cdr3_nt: TGCGCCAGCAGCCAACCCTCGGGGGGAACGGATGAAAAACTGTTTTTT

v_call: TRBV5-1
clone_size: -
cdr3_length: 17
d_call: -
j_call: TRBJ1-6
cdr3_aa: CASSLTGRGGDHSPLHF
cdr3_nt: TGCGCCAGCAGCTTAACCGGTCGAGGCGGGGATCATTCACCCCTCCACTTT

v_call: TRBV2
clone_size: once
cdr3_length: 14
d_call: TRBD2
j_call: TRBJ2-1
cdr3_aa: CASKRLAGFNEQFF
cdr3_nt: TGTGCCAGCAAAAGACTAGCGGGGTTCAATGAGCAGTTCTTC

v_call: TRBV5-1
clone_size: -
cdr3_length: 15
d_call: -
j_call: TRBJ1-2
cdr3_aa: CASSRGTGPNYGYTF
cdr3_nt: TGCGCCAGCAGCCGCGGGACGGGCCCTAACTATGGCTACACCTTC

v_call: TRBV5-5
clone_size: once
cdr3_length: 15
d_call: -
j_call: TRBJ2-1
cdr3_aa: CASSAEMHSYNEQFF
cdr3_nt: TGTGCCAGCAGCGCCGAGATGCACTCCTACAATGAGCAGTTCTTC

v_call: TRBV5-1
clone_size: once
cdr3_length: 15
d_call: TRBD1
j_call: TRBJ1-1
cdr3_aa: CASAGTGGMNTEAFF
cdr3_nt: TGCGCCAGCGCCGGGACAGGGGGTATGAACACTGAAGCTTTCTTT

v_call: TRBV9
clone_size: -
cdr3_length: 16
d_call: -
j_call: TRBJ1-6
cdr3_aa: CASSVARDELNSPLHF
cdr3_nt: TGTGCCAGCAGCGTAGCGAGGGATGAACTTAATTCACCCCTCCACTTT

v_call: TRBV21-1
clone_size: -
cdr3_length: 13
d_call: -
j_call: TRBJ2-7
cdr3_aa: CASSPGTTYEQYF
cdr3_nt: TGTGCCAGCAGTCCCGGGACTACCTACGAGCAGTACTTC

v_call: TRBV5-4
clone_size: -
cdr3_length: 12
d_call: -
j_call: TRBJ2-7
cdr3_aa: CASSSRGGEQYF
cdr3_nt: TGTGCCAGCAGTTCTAGAGGGGGCGAGCAGTACTTC

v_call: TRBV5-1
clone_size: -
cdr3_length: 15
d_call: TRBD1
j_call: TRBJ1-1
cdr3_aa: CASSFEGQGYTEAFF
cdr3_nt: TGCGCCAGCAGCTTCGAGGGACAGGGGTACACTGAAGCTTTCTTT

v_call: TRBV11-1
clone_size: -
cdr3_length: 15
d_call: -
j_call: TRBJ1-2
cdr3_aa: CASSQTRGRSYGYTF
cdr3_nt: TGTGCCAGCAGCCAAACACGGGGGAGGAGCTATGGCTACACCTTC

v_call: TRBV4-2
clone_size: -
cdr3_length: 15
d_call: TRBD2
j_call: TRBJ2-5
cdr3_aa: CASSPGASGQETQYF
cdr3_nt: TGTGCCAGCAGCCCCGGGGCTAGCGGACAAGAGACCCAGTACTTC

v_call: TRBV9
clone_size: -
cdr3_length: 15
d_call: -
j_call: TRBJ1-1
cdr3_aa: CASSAPQGRDTEAFF
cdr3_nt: TGTGCCAGCAGCGCACCACAGGGTCGGGACACTGAAGCTTTCTTT

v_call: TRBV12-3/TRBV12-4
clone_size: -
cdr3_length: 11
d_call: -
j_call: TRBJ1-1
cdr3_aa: CASSLDREAFF
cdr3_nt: TGTGCCAGCAGCTTGGACAGAGAAGCTTTCTTT

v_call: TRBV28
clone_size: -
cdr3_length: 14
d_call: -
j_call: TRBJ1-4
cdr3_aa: CASSHGDFGGKLFF
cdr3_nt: TGTGCCAGCAGTCATGGGGACTTTGGAGGAAAACTGTTTTTT

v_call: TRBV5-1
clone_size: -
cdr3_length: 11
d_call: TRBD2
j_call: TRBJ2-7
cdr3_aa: CASSSGGEQYF
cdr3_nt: TGCGCCAGCAGCTCCGGGGGGGAGCAGTACTTC

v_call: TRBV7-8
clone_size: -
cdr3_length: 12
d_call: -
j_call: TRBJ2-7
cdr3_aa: CASSPLKPEQYF
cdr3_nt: TGTGCCAGCAGCCCCCTTAAGCCCGAGCAGTACTTC

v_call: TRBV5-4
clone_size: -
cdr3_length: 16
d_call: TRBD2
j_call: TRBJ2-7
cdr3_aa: CASSQGGLAGGWEQYF
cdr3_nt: TGTGCCAGCAGCCAAGGAGGACTAGCGGGGGGCTGGGAGCAGTACTTC

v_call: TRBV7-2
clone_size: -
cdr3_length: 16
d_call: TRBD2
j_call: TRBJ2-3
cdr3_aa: CASSLVGTGGPDTQYF
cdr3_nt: TGTGCCAGCAGCTTAGTTGGGACGGGGGGACCAGATACGCAGTATTTT